This T cell receptor beta chain was recorded in a study of cytomegalovirus exposure and HLA in healthy donors (dated by TCRdb to 2015 to 2018). Regarding the research as a whole: An earlier analysis of roughly 630 of the donors reported about 250 Gb of sequence data and 117 million unique TCR beta sequences from approximately 180 million T cells. Using immunosequencing, the study profiled T cell repertoires from 640 or so subjects and related those repertoires to cytomegalovirus serostatus. An earlier analysis of fewer than 750 of the donors used high-throughput TCR beta sequencing to judge whether each TCR beta V gene segment behaved as functional or pseudogenic. All discovery cohort repertoires had been generated on a single sequencing platform. The genetic ancestry cluster associated with self-reported Caucasian donors included roughly four fifths of the 398 genotyped donors. Typing coverage differed by locus: A, B, C, DRB1 and DQB1 were typed in about 620-630 donors, DQA1 in around 500, DPA1 in over 600, and DPB1 in 450 to 480. Rather than drawing on any new phenotypic data, the later analysis identified candidate immune exposures from TCR beta sequences and the way those sequences occurred across donors. In a later genetic analysis, genome-wide SNP genotypes for about 65% of the roughly 670 donors were used, and that subset was treated as a discovery cohort. HLA typing covered class I and class II loci at four-digit resolution. To predict cytomegalovirus infection status, the study combined high-throughput TCR immunosequencing, statistical association of individual TCRs with disease status, and machine learning. Donor age, sex, ethnicity and CMV serostatus were compiled alongside the repertoire data. An early release that covered some 630 HLA-typed donors contained approximately 300 gigabases of sequencing data and tens of millions of unique TCR sequences. Because of strong linkage in the cohort, five DR-DQ haplotypes were treated as single units for association and clustering. Across roughly 420 genotyped donors of the cohort, an average of about 240,000 unique TCR beta nucleotide sequences per donor were sequenced, and 15% to 20% of those sequences were non-productive. The study aimed to test whether signatures of past pathogen exposure could be identified by cataloging public T cell receptors. A separate validation cohort of about 110 different subjects was used in addition to the 666-subject first cohort. A later analysis re-examined previously published TCR beta repertoires from hundreds of donors and added high-resolution HLA genotyping to investigate patterns of TCR occurrence.

At the junction V is shortened by 1 base and J by 8 bases, with 15 bases in between. CDR1 SGHTA and CDR2 FQGNSA are derived from the germline V gene. The CDR3 spans 15 residues, from the cysteine through the phenylalanine. The retained sequence is limited to the CDR3, 45 bases, with the frame set at the first base. Overall study results and their limits: In vitro tests confirmed that a few of the cytomegalovirus-associated TCR beta chains recognize cytomegalovirus antigens. In the study, 150 to 200 TCR beta chains were listed as associated with cytomegalovirus. A later genetic analysis associated a missense DCLRE1C variant with V-gene and J-gene trimming of TCR beta chains, and an independent cohort replicated the association. Because HLA typing was missing for some donors at each locus, association tests included only the typed subset. In both the original and validation cohorts, the classifier was reported to diagnose cytomegalovirus status with high specificity and sensitivity. A later analysis reported that several top co-occurrence clusters appeared linked to parvovirus B19, influenza, CMV and Epstein-Barr virus. Roughly uniform sequencing depth across donors was assumed in presence/absence analyses, although this assumption may not hold. The only immune exposure information available for the cohort was CMV serostatus. Seventeen rarely observed V segments, including chromosome 9 orphons, were excluded from the earlier analysis of about 500 of the donors because counts were too low. According to a later genetic analysis, donors in an Asian-associated ancestry cluster had fewer N-insertions in productive TCRs than the approximately 710-donor mean. A later analysis found that TCR association rates varied across HLA loci, with DRB1 alleles showing the most associated TCRs and HLA-C alleles the fewest. A further reported finding was that TCR beta sequences accurately predicted the HLA-A and HLA-B alleles for most subjects in the first cohort. In a later analysis, HLA-associated TCR beta chains showed more clonal expansion and lower generation probabilities than non-associated chains that were equally common. According to the authors, the approach could potentially be generalized to other disease states and immunological phenotypes. When HLA alleles, especially DR and DQ, strongly co-occurred, attributing TCR associations to individual alleles was difficult. Broadly in line with IMGT annotations, most TCR beta V segments showed up in productive rearrangements about 87% or about 30% of the time in an earlier analysis of approximately 600 of the donors. A later analysis found that most CMV-associated TCR beta chains appeared HLA-restricted, with HLA associations seemingly driven largely by CMV exposure. A later analysis associated 15,000 to 20,000 TCR beta sequences with specific HLA alleles at a false discovery rate of 0.05. Some IMGT-functional V segments, including TRBV6-2 and TRBV6-3, could not be distinguished by the 87-base-pair reads and were therefore excluded. The sequencing pipeline was judged likely to have produced a cluster of highly shared sequence variants as a technical artifact. Correlated functional status among segregating V segments might be attributable to linkage disequilibrium, but an unknown experimental factor could not be ruled out. In this cohort, only TCR beta chains were sequenced, and detectable features were limited by the absence of alpha or paired-chain data. Most TCR sequences were seen in very few donors, while some public TCRs were found in many individuals.

The cohort comprised some 700 healthy bone marrow donors. All cohort members were sampled while nominally healthy, although unrecorded immune exposures were likely present. The donor was CMV seronegative and belonged to the group of several hundred seronegative cohort members. A peripheral blood sample was collected from each donor, and TCR beta sequencing was performed on peripheral blood mononuclear cells. The Qiagen DNeasy Blood Extraction Kit was used to extract genomic DNA from the blood cell samples. The library was built by means of the immunoSEQ multiplex PCR assay. For the multiplex PCR, a mixture combining 60 forward primers for TCR Vbeta segments and 13 reverse primers for TCR Jbeta segments was used. Amplification of the CDR3 region of rearranged TCR beta genes was performed with a multiplex PCR assay on genomic DNA. The amplified TCR beta libraries were sequenced on the Illumina HiSeq System as 87-base-pair reads. The paper's data handling went like this. A later analysis tallied tens of millions of unique TCR beta chains across the 666 repertoires, and approximately 12 million of those chains were shared by two or more donors. Raw reads were error-corrected and collapsed into unique sequences by a nearest-neighbor algorithm in which closely related sequences were merged to remove PCR and sequencing errors. Alignment of CDR3 sequences to IMGT reference sequences was used to assign V, D and J gene segments. For a sequence to be retained, a match of at least six nucleotides to both a V gene segment and a J gene segment was required. Rearrangements were classified as productive when the CDR3 lacked stop codons and remained in frame with V and J, and all other rearrangements were classified as non-productive. CDR3 was defined by IMGT convention, running from the second conserved V-encoded cysteine to the conserved J-encoded phenylalanine. The earlier analysis of 450 to 750 of the donors excluded any sequence lacking an unambiguous match to a single V gene segment. In an earlier analysis of about 590 of the donors, a V segment was called functional when productive rearrangements were above 56.7%, and segregating when the standard deviation between donors exceeded 5%. To diagnose cytomegalovirus status from the catalog of TCR beta chain sequences, a statistical classification framework was built. V and J gene assignment, in a later analysis, came from comparing TCR nucleotide sequences with IMGT/GENE-DB human TR gene sequences. Using the TCRdist pipeline, a later analysis assigned CDR3 sequences along with most-parsimonious VDJ recombination scenarios. In a later analysis, each TCR beta chain was defined by its CDR3 amino acid sequence together with its V-gene family, and reads lacking a unique V-gene family were excluded. As a way to deal with suspected cross-contamination and a sequencing artifact, a later analysis dropped hundreds of nucleotide sequences that were highly shared and had low generation probability. In a later analysis, a clonal expansion index was calculated for each public chain from normalized within-repertoire ranks of inferred template counts. Generation probabilities in a later analysis came from a VDJ recombination model fitted to out-of-frame rearrangements, and those results were checked against IGoR. A later analysis scored TCR-TCR, TCR-HLA and TCR-CMV co-occurrence with hypergeometric tests, applying a repertoire-size bias correction to TCR pairs. False discovery rates were estimated in a later analysis by permuting HLA or CMV assignments 20 times. A later analysis grouped co-occurring TCRs with DBSCAN, adding TCRdist sequence similarity when clustering within HLA-allele-positive subsets. For co-occurrence clustering, repertoires with fewer than 30,000 or more than 120,000 public chains were excluded, along with roughly 5 repertoires with anomalous nucleotide sharing. TCRdb holds this immuneACCESS table with in-frame rearrangements only. Some clones are missing; in checked studies, unresolved V genes explain under half, and the rest has no known cause. The DNA was the basis for D and trimming; V, J and clone size are from that table. Across this sample there are approximately 130,000 clones, with 55% to 80% seen only once. The top ten hold 2% to 3% of the sample.

Regarding this clone: Its antigen remains unidentified. No much larger clone is present one base from it, and per-base qualities are unavailable.

This chain is built from TRBV7-2 and TRBJ1-5; the D gene is possibly TRBD1, with 5 bases matching. The TCR comes from a woman in her forties in good health and CMV-seronegative. The sample taken for sequencing was PBMCs. Read as DNA, the sequence is TGTGCCAGCAGCTTAGTCGGTACGTCCAGGGAGCCCCAGCATTTT. Translated, this gives CASSLVGTSREPQHF.